This T cell receptor (beta chain) was sequenced in a study of shared clonotypes between healthy human individuals. Study-wide results and limits: The diversity represented, both genetic and in exposure history, was limited by few donors. All-four-donor shared clonotypes had higher generation probabilities than non-shared clonotypes did. At large depth, rarefaction still showed sorted-subset sequencing to be incomplete.

This CDR3 region has 13 residues. Losses at the gene ends were 5 bases for V and 6 bases for J; bases not matched to a gene: 6. The germline CDR1 and CDR2 sequences are SGHTA and FQGNSA. Profiling relied on immunoSEQ multiplex PCR, and the TCRdb table lists in-frame clones only, not all of them. The sample lists a few million clones; more than 80% were seen once. As concerns this clone: As yet, its antigen is unknown.

The sequenced sample consisted of naive CD4+ T cells from PBMCs. Stated subset: CD45RA+ positively selected. V is TRBV7-2 and J is TRBJ2-7; 8 nucleotides line up with TRBD1. The TCR sequence derives from a man aged 18-30 years in good health. Some clones in this sample may be carry-over from other donors' samples. CDR3 protein: CASSPRDRLEQYF. The DNA of the CDR3 is TGTGCCAGCAGCCCTCGGGACAGGCTCGAGCAGTACTTC. Variable domain in full (rest from reference TRBV7-2 and TRBJ2-7): GAGVSQSPSNKVTEKGKDVELRCDPISGHTALYWYRQSLGQGLEFLIYFQGNSAPDKSGLPSDRFSAERTGGSVSTLTIQRTQQEDSAVYLCASSPRDRLEQYFGPGTRLTVT.